The clone carrying this TCR beta chain was observed once. Both 60 Vbeta primers and 13 Jbeta primers went into the PCR. Sequenced by immunoSEQ multiplex PCR; TCRdb stores in-frame clones only, minus some. The sample lists 130,000 or so clones; more than 65% were seen once. The record originates from a study of cytomegalovirus exposure and HLA in healthy donors. The CDR3 totals 14 residues. Germline V gene lookup returns CDR1 SGHTA and CDR2 FQGNSA. J was trimmed by 3 bases and V by 6 bases; bases with no gene match: 5. Sequencing used PBMCs. The sequence was obtained from a man younger than 35 in good health and CMV-seronegative. J is TRBJ2-3 and V is TRBV7-2; 8 positions match TRBD2. The CDR3: CASRSRGETDTQYF. CDR3 nucleotides: TGTGCCAGCAGGTCGCGGGGGGAAACAGATACGCAGTATTTT.